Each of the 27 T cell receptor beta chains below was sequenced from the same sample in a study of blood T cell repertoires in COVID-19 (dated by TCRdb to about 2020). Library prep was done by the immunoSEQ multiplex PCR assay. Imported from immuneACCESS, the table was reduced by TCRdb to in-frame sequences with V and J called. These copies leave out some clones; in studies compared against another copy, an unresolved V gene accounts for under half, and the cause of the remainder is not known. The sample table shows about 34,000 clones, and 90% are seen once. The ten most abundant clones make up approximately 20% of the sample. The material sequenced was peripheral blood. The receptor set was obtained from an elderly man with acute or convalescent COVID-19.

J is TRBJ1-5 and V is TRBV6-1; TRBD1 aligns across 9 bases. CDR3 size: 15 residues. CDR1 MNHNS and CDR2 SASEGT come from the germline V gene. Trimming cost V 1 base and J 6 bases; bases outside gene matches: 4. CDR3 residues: CASSEETGGIQPQHF. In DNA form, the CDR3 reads TGTGCCAGCAGTGAAGAGACAGGGGGAATTCAGCCCCAGCATTTT.

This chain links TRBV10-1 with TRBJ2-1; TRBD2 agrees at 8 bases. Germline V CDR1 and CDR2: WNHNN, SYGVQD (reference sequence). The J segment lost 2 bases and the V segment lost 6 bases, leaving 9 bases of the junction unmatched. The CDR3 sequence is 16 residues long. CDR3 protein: CASSESRGGTYNEQFF. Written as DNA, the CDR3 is TGCGCCAGCAGCGAGAGTCGCGGGGGGACCTACAATGAGCAGTTCTTC.

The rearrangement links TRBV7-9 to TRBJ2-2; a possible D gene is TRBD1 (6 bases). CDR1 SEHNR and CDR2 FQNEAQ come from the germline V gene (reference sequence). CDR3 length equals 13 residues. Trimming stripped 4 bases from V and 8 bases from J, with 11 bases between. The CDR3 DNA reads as TGTGCCAGCAGCTACAGGGTTGTGGGGGAGCTGTTTTTT. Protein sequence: CASSYRVVGELFF. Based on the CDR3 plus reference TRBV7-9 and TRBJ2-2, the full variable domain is DTGVSQNPRHKITKRGQNVTFRCDPISEHNRLYWYRQTLGQGPEFLTYFQNEAQLEKSRLLSDRFSAERPKGSFSTLEIQRTEQGDSAMYLCASSYRVVGELFFGEGSRLTVL.

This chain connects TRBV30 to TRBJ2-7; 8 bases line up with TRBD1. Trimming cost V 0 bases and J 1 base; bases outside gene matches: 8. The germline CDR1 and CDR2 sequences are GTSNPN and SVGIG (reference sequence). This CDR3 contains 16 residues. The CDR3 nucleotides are TGTGCCTGGAGTGTAGGTTGGACAGGGAGGTCCTACGAGCAGTACTTC. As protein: CAWSVGWTGRSYEQYF.

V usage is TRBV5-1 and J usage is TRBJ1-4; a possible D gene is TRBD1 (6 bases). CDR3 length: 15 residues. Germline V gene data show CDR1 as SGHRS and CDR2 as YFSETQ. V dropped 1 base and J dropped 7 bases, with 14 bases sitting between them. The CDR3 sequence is CASSLLPTGTEKLFF. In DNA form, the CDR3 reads TGCGCCAGCAGCTTGCTCCCGACAGGCACTGAAAAACTGTTTTTT.

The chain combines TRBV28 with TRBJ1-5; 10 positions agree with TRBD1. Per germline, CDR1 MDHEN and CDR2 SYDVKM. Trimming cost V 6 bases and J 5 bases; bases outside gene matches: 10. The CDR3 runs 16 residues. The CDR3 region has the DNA TGTGCCAGCAGCACAAGGAGACAGGGGGCATATCAGCCCCAGCATTTT. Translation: CASSTRRQGAYQPQHF.

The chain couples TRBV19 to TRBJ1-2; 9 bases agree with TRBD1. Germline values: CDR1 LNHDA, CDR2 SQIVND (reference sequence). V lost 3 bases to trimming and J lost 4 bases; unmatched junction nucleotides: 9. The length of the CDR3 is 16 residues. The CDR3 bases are TGTGCCAGTAGTATTATGGACAGGGGAAGCCTCTATGGCTACACCTTC. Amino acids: CASSIMDRGSLYGYTF. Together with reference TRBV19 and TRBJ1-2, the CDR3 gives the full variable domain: DGGITQSPKYLFRKEGQNVTLSCEQNLNHDAMYWYRQDPGQGLRLIYYSQIVNDFQKGDIAEGYSVSREKKESFPLTVTSAQKNPTAFYLCASSIMDRGSLYGYTFGSGTRLTVV.

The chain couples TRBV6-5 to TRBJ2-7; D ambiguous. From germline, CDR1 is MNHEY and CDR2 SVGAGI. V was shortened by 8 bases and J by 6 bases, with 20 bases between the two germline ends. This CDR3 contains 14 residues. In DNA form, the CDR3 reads TGTGCCAGCCTTCAAAGACGGGTCAAAAGCGAGCAGTACTTC. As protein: CASLQRRVKSEQYF.

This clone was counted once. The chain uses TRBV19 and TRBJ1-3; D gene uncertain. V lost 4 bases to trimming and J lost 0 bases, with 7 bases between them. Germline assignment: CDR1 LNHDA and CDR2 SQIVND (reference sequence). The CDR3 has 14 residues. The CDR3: CASSKDGSGNTIYF. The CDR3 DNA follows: TGTGCCAGTAGTAAAGACGGCTCTGGAAACACCATATATTTT.

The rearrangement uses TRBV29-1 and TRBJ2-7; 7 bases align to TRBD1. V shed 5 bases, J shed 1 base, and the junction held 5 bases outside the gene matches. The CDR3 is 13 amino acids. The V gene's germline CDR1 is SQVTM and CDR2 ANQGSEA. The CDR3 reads CSVLNRGSYEQYF. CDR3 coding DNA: TGCAGCGTTCTAAACAGGGGATCCTACGAGCAGTACTTC.

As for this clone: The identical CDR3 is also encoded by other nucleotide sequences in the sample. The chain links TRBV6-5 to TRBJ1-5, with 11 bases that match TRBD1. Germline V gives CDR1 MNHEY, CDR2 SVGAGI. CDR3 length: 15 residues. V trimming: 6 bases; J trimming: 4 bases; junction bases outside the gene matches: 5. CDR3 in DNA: TGTGCCAGCAGCCGCGGGACAGGGGGAAATCAGCCCCAGCATTTT. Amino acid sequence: CASSRGTGGNQPQHF.

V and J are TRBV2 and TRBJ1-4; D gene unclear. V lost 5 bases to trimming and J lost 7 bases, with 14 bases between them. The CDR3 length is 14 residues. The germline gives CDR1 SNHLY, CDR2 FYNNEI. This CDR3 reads CASSPRRVAEKLFF. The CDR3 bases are TGTGCCAGCAGTCCCCGGCGGGTAGCTGAAAAACTGTTTTTT.

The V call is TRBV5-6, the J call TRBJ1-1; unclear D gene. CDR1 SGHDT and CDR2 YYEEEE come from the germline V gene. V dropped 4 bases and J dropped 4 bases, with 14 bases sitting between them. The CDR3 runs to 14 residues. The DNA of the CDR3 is TGTGCCAGCAGCGGTGACCTAGGGAGCACTGAAGCTTTCTTT. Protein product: CASSGDLGSTEAFF.

This CDR3 is CASSRPTTGGARETQYF. In DNA, the CDR3 is TGTGCCAGTTCCCGGCCGACGACAGGGGGCGCGAGAGAGACCCAGTACTTC. The rearrangement uses TRBV19 and TRBJ2-5, with 10 nucleotides matching TRBD1. This CDR3 region has 17 residues. The V and J ends lost 8 bases and 4 bases, in that order; junction bases with no gene match: 16. Looked up from germline, CDR1 is LNHDA and CDR2 is SQIVND (reference sequence).

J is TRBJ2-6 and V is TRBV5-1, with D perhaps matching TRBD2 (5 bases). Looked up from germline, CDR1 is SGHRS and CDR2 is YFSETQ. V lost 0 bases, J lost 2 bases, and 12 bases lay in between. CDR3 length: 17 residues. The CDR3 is CASSLARGLPGANVLTF. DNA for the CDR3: TGCGCCAGCAGCTTGGCCCGAGGGTTACCTGGGGCCAACGTCCTGACTTTC.

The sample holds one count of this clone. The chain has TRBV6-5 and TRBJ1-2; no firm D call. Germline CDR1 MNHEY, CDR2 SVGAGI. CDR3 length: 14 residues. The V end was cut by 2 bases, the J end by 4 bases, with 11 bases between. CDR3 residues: CASSYPLNGYGYTF. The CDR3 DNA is TGTGCCAGCAGTTACCCACTCAATGGCTATGGCTACACCTTC.

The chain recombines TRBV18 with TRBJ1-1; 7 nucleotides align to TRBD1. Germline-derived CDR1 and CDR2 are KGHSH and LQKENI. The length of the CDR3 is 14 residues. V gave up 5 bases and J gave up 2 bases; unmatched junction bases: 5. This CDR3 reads CASSTGQLNTEAFF. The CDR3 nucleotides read TGTGCCAGCTCAACGGGACAGCTAAACACTGAAGCTTTCTTT.

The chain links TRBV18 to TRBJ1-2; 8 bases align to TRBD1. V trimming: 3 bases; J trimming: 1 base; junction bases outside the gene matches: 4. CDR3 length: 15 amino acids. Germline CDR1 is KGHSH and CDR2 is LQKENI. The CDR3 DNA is TGTGCCAGCTCACCTAGGACAGGGAGTAACTATGGCTACACCTTC. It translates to CASSPRTGSNYGYTF. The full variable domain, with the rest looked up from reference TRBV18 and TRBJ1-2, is NAGVMQNPRHLVRRRGQEARLRCSPMKGHSHVYWYRQLPEEGLKFMVYLQKENIIDESGMPKERFSAEFPKEGPSILRIQQVVRGDSAAYFCASSPRTGSNYGYTFGSGTRLTVV.

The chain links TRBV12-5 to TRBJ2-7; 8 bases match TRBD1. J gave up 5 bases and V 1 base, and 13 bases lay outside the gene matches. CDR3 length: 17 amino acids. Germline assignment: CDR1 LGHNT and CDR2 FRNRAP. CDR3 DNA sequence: TGTGCTAGTGGTTTGGACCTCAGCAGGGGGCGCGTCAACGAGCAGTACTTC. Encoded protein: CASGLDLSRGRVNEQYF. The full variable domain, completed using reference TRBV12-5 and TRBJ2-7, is DARVTQTPRHKVTEMGQEVTMRCQPILGHNTVFWYRQTMMQGLELLAYFRNRAPLDDSGMPKDRFSAEMPDATLATLKIQPSEPRDSAVYFCASGLDLSRGRVNEQYFGPGTRLTVT.

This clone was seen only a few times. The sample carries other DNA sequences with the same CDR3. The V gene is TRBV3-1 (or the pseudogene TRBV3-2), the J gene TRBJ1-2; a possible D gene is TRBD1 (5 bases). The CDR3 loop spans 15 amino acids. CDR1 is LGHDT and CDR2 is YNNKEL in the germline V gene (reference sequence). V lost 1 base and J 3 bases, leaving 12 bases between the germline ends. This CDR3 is CASSQGQGAYYGYTF. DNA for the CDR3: TGTGCCAGCAGCCAAGGGCAGGGCGCGTACTATGGCTACACCTTC.

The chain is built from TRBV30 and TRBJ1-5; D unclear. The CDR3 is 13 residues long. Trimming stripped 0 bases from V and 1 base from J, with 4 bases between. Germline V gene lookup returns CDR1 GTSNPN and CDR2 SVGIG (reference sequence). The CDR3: CAWSVSSNQPQHF. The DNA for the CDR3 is TGTGCCTGGAGTGTTAGCAGCAATCAGCCCCAGCATTTT.

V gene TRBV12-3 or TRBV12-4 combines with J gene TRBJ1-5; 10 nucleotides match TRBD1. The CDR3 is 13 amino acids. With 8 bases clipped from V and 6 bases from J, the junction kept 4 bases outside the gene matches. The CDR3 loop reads CASAGTGAQPQHF. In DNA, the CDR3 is TGTGCCAGCGCCGGGACAGGGGCTCAGCCCCAGCATTTT.

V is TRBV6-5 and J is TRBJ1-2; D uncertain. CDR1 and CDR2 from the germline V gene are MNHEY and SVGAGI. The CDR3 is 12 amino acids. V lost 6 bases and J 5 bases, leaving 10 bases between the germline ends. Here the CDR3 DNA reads TGTGCCAGCAGAGTCAGTTCGTATGGCTACACCTTC. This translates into CASRVSSYGYTF.

The CDR3 spells CASSRTNGQGNQPQHF. CDR3 DNA sequence: TGTGCCAGCAGCCGAACCAACGGACAGGGCAATCAGCCCCAGCATTTT. The gene calls are TRBV27 and TRBJ1-5; 7 nucleotides align to TRBD1. With V trimmed by 6 bases and J by 2 bases, 10 bases remained unmatched. This CDR3 is 16 amino acids long. In germline, CDR1 is MNHEY, CDR2 SMNVEV (reference sequence).

This CDR3 reads CASRISSGGAGEQFF. The CDR3 DNA is TGTGCCAGCAGGATCAGTAGCGGGGGGGCAGGCGAGCAGTTCTTC. The rearrangement links TRBV4-2 to TRBJ2-1, with 11 positions matching TRBD2. Germline CDR1 LGHNA, CDR2 YNFKEQ. The CDR3 covers 15 residues. The V and J ends lost 6 bases and 10 bases, in that order; junction bases with no gene match: 11.

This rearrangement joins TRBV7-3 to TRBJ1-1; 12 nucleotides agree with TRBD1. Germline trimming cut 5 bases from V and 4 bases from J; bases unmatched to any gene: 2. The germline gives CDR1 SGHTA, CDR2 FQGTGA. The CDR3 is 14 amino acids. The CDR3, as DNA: TGTGCCAGCAGCGGGACAGGGGGCGGCACTGAAGCTTTCTTT. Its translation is CASSGTGGGTEAFF. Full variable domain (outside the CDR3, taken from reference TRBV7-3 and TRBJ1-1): GAGVSQTPSNKVTEKGKYVELRCDPISGHTALYWYRQSLGQGPEFLIYFQGTGAADDSGLPNDRFFAVRPEGSVSTLKIQRTERGDSAVYLCASSGTGGGTEAFFGQGTRLTVV.

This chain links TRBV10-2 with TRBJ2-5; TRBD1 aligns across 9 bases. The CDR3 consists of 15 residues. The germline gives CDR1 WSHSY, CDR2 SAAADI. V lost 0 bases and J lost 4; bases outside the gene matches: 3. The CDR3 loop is CASSESMDRGETQYF. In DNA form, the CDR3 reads TGCGCCAGCAGTGAGTCGATGGACAGGGGAGAGACCCAGTACTTC.